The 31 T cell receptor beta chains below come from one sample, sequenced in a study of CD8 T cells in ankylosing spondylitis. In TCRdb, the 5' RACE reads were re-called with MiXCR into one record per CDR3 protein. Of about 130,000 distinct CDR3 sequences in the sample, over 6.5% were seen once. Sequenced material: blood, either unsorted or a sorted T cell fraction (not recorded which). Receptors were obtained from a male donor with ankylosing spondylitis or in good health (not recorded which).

CDR3 loop: CASSPLAGGANGYTF. The CDR3, as DNA: TGTGCCAGCTCACCACTAGCAGGGGGCGCAAACGGCTACACCTTC. This chain connects TRBV18 to TRBJ1-2; 8 bases fit TRBD1. V lost 1 base to trimming and J lost 8 bases; unmatched junction nucleotides: 9. CDR1 is KGHSH, CDR2 LQKENI, per germline. CDR3 length: 15 amino acids.

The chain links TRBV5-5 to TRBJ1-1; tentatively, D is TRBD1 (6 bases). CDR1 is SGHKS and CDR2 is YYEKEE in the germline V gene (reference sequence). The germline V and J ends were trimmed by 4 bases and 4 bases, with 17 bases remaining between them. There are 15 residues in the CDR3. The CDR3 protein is CASSRGAGVGTEAFF. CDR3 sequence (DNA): TGTGCCAGCAGCAGGGGGGCAGGGGTGGGCACTGAAGCTTTCTTT.

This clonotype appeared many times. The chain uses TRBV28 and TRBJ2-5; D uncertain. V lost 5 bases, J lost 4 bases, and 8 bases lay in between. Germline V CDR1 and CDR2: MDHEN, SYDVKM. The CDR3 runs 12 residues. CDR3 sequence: CASSKSLETQYF. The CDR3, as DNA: TGTGCCAGCAGTAAAAGTTTAGAGACCCAGTACTTC.

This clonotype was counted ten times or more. The CDR3 DNA is TGTGCCAGCAGTGAGTCTCTAGCGCAGACCTACGAGCAGTACTTC. Translating gives CASSESLAQTYEQYF. The chain has TRBV6-1 and TRBJ2-7; tentatively, D is TRBD2 (6 bases). The V end lost 3 bases, the J end lost 2 bases, and 14 bases lay between the germline ends. The CDR3 length is 15 residues. In germline, CDR1 is MNHNS, CDR2 SASEGT.

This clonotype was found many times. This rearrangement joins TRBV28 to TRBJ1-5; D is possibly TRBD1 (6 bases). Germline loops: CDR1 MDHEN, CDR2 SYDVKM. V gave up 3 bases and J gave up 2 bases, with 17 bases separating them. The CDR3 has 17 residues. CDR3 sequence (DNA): TGTGCCAGCAGTTTCCCCCGGGGGGCGGCGGGCAATCAGCCCCAGCATTTT. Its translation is CASSFPRGAAGNQPQHF.

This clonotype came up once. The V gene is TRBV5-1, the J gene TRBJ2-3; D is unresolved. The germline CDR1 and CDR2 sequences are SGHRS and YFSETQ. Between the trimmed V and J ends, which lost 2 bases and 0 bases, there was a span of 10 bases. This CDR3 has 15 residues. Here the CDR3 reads CASSLSEPSTDTQYF. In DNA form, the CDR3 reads TGCGCCAGCAGCTTAAGCGAGCCTAGCACAGATACGCAGTATTTT.

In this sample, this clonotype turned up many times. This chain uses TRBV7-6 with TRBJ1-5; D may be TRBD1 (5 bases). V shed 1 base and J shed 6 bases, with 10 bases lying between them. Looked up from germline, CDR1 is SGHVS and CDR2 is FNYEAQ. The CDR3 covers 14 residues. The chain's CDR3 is CASSLVQGGQPQHF. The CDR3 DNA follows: TGTGCCAGCAGCTTAGTGCAGGGAGGTCAGCCCCAGCATTTT.

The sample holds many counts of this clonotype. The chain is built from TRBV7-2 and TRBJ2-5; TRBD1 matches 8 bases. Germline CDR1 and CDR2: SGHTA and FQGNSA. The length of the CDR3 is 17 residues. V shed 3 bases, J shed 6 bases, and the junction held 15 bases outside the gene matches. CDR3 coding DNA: TGTGCCAGCAGCTTTCAAATGGTCCAACAGGGGGGAAAGACCCAGTACTTC. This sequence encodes CASSFQMVQQGGKTQYF.

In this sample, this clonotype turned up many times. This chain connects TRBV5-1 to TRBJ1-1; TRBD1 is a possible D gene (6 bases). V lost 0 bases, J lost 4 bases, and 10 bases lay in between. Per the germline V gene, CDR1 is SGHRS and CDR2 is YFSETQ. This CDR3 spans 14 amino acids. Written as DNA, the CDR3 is TGCGCCAGCAGCTTGGAGGGGGTTGGCACTGAAGCTTTCTTT. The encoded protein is CASSLEGVGTEAFF.

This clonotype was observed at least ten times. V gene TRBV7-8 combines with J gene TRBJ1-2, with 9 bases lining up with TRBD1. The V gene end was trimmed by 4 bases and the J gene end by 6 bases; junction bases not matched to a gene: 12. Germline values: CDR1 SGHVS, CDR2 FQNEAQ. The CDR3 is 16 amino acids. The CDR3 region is CASSYTGGAFLDGYTF. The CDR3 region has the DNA TGTGCCAGCAGCTACACAGGGGGCGCATTTCTAGATGGCTACACCTTC. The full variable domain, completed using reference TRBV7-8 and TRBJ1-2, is GAGVSQSPRYKVAKRGQDVALRCDPISGHVSLFWYQQALGQGPEFLTYFQNEAQLDKSGLPSDRFFAERPEGSVSTLKIQRTQQEDSAVYLCASSYTGGAFLDGYTFGSGTRLTVV.

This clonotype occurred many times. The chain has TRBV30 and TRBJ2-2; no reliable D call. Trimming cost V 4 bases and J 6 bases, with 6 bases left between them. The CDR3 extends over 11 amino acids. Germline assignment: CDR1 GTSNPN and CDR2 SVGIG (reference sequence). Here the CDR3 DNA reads TGTGCCTGGAAACAGCCCGGGGAGCTGTTTTTT. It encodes CAWKQPGELFF. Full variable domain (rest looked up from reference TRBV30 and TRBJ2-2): SQTIHQWPATLVQPVGSPLSLECTVEGTSNPNLYWYRQAAGRGLQLLFYSVGIGQISSEVPQNLSASRPQDRQFILSSKKLLLSDSGFYLCAWKQPGELFFGEGSRLTVL.

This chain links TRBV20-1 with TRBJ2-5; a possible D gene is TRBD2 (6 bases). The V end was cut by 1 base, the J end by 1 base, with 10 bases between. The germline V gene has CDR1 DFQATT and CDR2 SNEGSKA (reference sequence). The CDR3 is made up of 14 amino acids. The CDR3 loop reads CSARAGTPQETQYF. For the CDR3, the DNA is TGCAGTGCTAGAGCGGGGACTCCCCAAGAGACCCAGTACTTC.

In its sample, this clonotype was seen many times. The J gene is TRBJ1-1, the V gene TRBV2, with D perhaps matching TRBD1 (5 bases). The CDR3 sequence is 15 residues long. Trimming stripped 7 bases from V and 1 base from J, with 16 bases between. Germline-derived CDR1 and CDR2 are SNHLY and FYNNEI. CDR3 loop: CASTSWGGTNTEAFF. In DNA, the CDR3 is TGTGCCAGCACCTCCTGGGGGGGGACGAACACTGAAGCTTTCTTT.

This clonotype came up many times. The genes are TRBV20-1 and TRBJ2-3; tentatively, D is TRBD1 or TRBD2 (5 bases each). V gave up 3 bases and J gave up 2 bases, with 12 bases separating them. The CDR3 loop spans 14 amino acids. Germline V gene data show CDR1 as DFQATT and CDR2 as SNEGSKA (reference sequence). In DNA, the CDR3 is TGCAGTGCTAGGAAACTAGGGGACACAGATACGCAGTATTTT. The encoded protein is CSARKLGDTDTQYF.

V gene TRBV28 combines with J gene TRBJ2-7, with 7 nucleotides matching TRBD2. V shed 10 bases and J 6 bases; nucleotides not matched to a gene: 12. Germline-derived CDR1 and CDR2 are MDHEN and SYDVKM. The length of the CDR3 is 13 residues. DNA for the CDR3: TGTGCCATGGGCCCCGGACTAGTCTGCGAGCAGTACTTC. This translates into CAMGPGLVCEQYF.

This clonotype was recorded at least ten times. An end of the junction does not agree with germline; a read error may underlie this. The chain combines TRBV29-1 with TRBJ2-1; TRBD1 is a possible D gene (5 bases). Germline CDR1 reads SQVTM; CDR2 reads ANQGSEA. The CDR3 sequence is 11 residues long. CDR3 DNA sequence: TGCAGCGTTGAAGGGGGCGGTGAGCGGTTCTTC. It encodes CSVEGGGERFF.

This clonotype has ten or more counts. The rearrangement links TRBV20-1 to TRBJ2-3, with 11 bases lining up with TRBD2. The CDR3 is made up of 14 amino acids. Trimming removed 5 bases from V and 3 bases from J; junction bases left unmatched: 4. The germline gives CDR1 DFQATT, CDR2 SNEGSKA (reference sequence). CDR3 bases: TGCAGTGCTCAACTAGCGGGAGTAACAGATACGCAGTATTTT. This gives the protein CSAQLAGVTDTQYF.

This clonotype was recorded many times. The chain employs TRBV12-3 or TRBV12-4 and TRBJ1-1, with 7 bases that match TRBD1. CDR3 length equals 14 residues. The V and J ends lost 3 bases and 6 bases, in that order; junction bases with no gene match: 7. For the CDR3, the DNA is TGTGCCAGCAGTTTGTTGGGAGGGGGCCCTGAAGCTTTCTTT. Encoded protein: CASSLLGGGPEAFF.

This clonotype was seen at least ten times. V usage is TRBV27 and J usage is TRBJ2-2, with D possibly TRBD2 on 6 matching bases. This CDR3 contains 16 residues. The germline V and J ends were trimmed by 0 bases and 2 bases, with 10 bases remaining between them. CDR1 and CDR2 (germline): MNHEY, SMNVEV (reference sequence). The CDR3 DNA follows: TGTGCCAGCAGTTTATCGGGCGGGGCCAACACCGGGGAGCTGTTTTTT. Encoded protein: CASSLSGGANTGELFF.

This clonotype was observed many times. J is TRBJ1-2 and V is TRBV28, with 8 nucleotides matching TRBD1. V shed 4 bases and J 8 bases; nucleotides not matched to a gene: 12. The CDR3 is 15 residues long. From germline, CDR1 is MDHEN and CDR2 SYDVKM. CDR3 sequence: CASSSTGTGPSGYTF. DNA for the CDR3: TGTGCCAGCAGTTCAACCGGGACAGGCCCTTCCGGCTACACCTTC.

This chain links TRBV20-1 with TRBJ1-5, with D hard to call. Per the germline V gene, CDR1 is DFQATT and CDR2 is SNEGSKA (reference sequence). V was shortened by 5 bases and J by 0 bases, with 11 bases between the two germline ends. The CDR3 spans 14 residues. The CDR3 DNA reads TGCAGTGCTCATGACGGATATAGCAATCAGCCCCAGCATTTT. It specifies CSAHDGYSNQPQHF.

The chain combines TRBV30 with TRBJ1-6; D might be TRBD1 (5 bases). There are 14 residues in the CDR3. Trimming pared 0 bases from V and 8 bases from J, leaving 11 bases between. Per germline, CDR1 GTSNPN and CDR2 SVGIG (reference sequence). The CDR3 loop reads CAWSVEGRDSPLHF. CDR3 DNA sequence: TGTGCCTGGAGTGTAGAGGGGCGAGATTCACCCCTCCACTTT.

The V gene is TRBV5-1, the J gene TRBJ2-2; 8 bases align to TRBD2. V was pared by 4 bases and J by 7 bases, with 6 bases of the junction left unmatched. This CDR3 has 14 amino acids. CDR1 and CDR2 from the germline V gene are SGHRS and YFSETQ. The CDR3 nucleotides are TGCGCCAGCAGCCACGGACTAGCCGGCGGGGAGCTGTTTTTT. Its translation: CASSHGLAGGELFF.

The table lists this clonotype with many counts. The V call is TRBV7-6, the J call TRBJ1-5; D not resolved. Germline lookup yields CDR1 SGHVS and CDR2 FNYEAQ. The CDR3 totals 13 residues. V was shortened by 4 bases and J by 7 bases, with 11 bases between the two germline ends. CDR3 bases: TGTGCCAGCAGCTCCCAGACGGACCAGCCCCAGCATTTT. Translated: CASSSQTDQPQHF.

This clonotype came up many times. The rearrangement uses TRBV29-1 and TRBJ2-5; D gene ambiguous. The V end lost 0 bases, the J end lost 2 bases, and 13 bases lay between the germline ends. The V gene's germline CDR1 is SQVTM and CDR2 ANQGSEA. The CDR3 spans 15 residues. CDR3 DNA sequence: TGCAGCGTTGAAGATACCACAGTACTTCAAGAGACCCAGTACTTC. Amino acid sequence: CSVEDTTVLQETQYF.

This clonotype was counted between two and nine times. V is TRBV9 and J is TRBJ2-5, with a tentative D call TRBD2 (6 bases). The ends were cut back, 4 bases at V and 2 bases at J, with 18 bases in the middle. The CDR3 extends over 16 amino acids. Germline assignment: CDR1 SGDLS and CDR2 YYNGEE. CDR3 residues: CASSRNPGLRQETQYF. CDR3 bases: TGTGCCAGCAGCCGGAATCCGGGACTCAGACAAGAGACCCAGTACTTC.

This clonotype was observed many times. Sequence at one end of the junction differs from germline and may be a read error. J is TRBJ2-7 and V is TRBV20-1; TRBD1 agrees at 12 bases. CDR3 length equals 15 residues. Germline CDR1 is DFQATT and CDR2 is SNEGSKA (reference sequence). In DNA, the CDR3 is TGCAGTGCTCGAGAAACCGGGACAGGGGGCTCCGAGCAGTACTTC. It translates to CSARETGTGGSEQYF.

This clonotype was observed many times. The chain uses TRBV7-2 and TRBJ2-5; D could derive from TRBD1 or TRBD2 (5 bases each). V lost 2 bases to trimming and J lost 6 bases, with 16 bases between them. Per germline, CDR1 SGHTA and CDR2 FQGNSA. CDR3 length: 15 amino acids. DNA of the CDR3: TGTGCCAGCAGCTTATCTGACAGCCCGGGGAAGACCCAGTACTTC. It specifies CASSLSDSPGKTQYF. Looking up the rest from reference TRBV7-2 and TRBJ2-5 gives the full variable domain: GAGVSQSPSNKVTEKGKDVELRCDPISGHTALYWYRQSLGQGLEFLIYFQGNSAPDKSGLPSDRFSAERTGGSVSTLTIQRTQQEDSAVYLCASSLSDSPGKTQYFGPGTRLLVL.

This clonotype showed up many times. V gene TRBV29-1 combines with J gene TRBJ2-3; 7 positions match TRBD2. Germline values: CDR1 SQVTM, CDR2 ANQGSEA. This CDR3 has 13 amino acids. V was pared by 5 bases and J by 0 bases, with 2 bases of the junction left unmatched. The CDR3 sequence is CSVRGLSTDTQYF. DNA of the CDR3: TGCAGCGTTCGGGGACTAAGCACAGATACGCAGTATTTT.

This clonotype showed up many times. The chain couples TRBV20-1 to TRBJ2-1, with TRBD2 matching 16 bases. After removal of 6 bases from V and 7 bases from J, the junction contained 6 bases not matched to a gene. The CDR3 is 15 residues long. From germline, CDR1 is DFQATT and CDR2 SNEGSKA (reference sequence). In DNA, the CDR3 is TGCAGTGCCACGGGACTAGCGGGGGGGCTTAATGAGCAGTTCTTC. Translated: CSATGLAGGLNEQFF.

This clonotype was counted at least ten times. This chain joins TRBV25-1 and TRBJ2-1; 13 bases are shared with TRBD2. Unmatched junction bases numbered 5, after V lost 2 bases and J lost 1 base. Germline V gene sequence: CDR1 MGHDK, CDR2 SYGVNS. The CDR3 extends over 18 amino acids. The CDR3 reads CASSERPGLAGSYNEQFF. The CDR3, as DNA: TGTGCCAGCAGTGAACGCCCGGGACTAGCGGGGTCCTACAATGAGCAGTTCTTC.